One and the same sample provided the 12 T cell receptor beta chains below, sequenced in a study of technical replicates of blood from a few donors. TCRdb's copy holds only in-frame clones and misses some; the assay was immunoSEQ multiplex PCR. The top ten clones hold 0.2% to 0.25% of a sample with under 100,000 clones, approximately 94% of them seen once. The source material was T cells isolated from PBMCs. Source of these receptors: a human donor in good health.

This rearrangement joins TRBV2 to TRBJ2-5, with 8 bases matching TRBD2. The CDR3 length is 14 residues. The germline gives CDR1 SNHLY, CDR2 FYNNEI. The junction had 9 bases not matched to a gene; V was cut back by 7 bases and J by 5 bases. CDR3 in DNA: TGTGCCAGCAAGATCAGGACTAGCCACGAGACCCAGTACTTC. Its translation: CASKIRTSHETQYF. The full variable domain, completed using reference TRBV2 and TRBJ2-5, is EPEVTQTPSHQVTQMGQEVILRCVPISNHLYFYWYRQILGQKVEFLVSFYNNEISEKSEIFDDQFSVERPDGSNFTLKIRSTKLEDSAMYFCASKIRTSHETQYFGPGTRLLVL.

This clone was counted a single time. J is TRBJ1-2 and V is TRBV5-1, with 9 bases lining up with TRBD1. This CDR3 has 15 amino acids. V lost 2 bases, J lost 8 bases, and 10 bases stayed unmatched. The germline V gene has CDR1 SGHRS and CDR2 YFSETQ. The CDR3 DNA follows: TGCGCCAGCAGCTTAGACAGGGGGATATCACAAGGCTACACCTTC. Translated, it gives CASSLDRGISQGYTF.

The chain couples TRBV11-2 to TRBJ2-3; tentative D call: TRBD1 (7 bases). The germline CDR1 and CDR2 sequences are SGHAT and FQNNGV. CDR3 size: 16 residues. V lost 7 bases and J 0 bases, leaving 17 bases between the germline ends. CDR3 in DNA: TGTGCCAGCACTCAAGGGGGCAGCGGGAGCACAGATACGCAGTATTTT. Translating it yields CASTQGGSGSTDTQYF.

The V gene is TRBV7-9, the J gene TRBJ2-5; perhaps TRBD2 as D (6 bases). The germline CDR1 and CDR2 sequences are SEHNR and FQNEAQ (reference sequence). This CDR3 is built from 16 residues. The germline V and J ends were trimmed by 2 bases and 2 bases, with 15 bases remaining between them. CDR3 loop: CASSLIWEVFQETQYF. The CDR3, as DNA: TGTGCCAGCAGCTTAATCTGGGAGGTCTTTCAAGAGACCCAGTACTTC.

The chain links TRBV6-5 to TRBJ1-1; D is possibly TRBD1 (6 bases). This CDR3 contains 13 residues. Between the trimmed V and J ends, which lost 6 bases and 4 bases, there was a span of 12 bases. Germline lookup yields CDR1 MNHEY and CDR2 SVGAGI. CDR3: CASRQGTGTEAFF. The CDR3 nucleotides are TGTGCCAGCAGACAGGGAACGGGCACTGAAGCTTTCTTT.

This chain links TRBV6-4 with TRBJ2-3; D gene unclear. The CDR3 totals 14 residues. Trimming shortened V by 0 bases and J by 2 bases, and 6 bases separated the two germline ends. The germline CDR1 and CDR2 sequences are MRHNA and SNTAGT. CDR3 amino acids: CASSDSRSTDTQYF. The CDR3 DNA is TGTGCCAGCAGTGACTCCAGGTCCACAGATACGCAGTATTTT.

The J gene is TRBJ2-5, the V gene TRBV7-9; D is unresolved. The length of the CDR3 is 15 residues. Germline CDR1 reads SEHNR; CDR2 reads FQNEAQ (reference sequence). The ends were cut back, 7 bases at V and 3 bases at J, with 18 bases in the middle. DNA for the CDR3: TGTGCCAGCACCCGAGGTACGGCTTATGAAGAGACCCAGTACTTC. Translation gives CASTRGTAYEETQYF.

The chain combines TRBV4-1 with TRBJ2-3, with TRBD2 identical over 12 bases. With V trimmed by 4 bases and J by 4 bases, 15 bases remained unmatched. There are 19 residues in the CDR3. Germline V gene data show CDR1 as MGHRA and CDR2 as YSYEKL. The CDR3 spells CASSLAQAGLAGLPDTQYF. The CDR3 DNA follows: TGCGCCAGCAGCCTCGCCCAGGCCGGACTAGCGGGACTTCCAGATACGCAGTATTTT.

This clone was found once. In DNA, the CDR3 is TGTGCTAGTGGTTTGGTTAAAGTGGGACTAGCGGGAGGACTCAACAACAATGAGCAGTTCTTC. Its translation: CASGLVKVGLAGGLNNNEQFF. The J gene is TRBJ2-1, the V gene TRBV12-5; 15 bases map to TRBD2. Germline-derived CDR1 and CDR2 are LGHNT and FRNRAP. The CDR3 is made up of 21 amino acids. Trimming at V came to 0 bases and at J to 5 bases, leaving 14 bases not matched to a gene.

This sequence joins TRBV9 and TRBJ2-5, with 16 bases aligning to TRBD2. The last part of the DNA fits TRBJ2-7 better; the J call may be wrong. Germline V CDR1 and CDR2: SGDLS, YYNGEE. There are 19 residues in the CDR3. CDR3 region: CASSPRSGLAGGPSYEQYF. CDR3 sequence (DNA): TGTGCCAGCAGCCCTAGGTCGGGACTAGCGGGAGGGCCATCCTACGAGCAGTACTTC.

The chain recombines TRBV5-1 with TRBJ1-3; unclear D gene. Deletions cut 0 bases from V and 4 bases from J, with 11 bases between. The CDR3 covers 15 residues. Germline V gives CDR1 SGHRS, CDR2 YFSETQ. Written as DNA, the CDR3 is TGCGCCAGCAGCTTGGACGGGGTTGCAGGAAACACCATATATTTT. Amino acid sequence: CASSLDGVAGNTIYF.

The chain links TRBV13 to TRBJ2-7, with D tentatively TRBD1 (6 bases). Trimming stripped 3 bases from V and 3 bases from J, with 21 bases between. The CDR3 runs 17 residues. Looked up from germline, CDR1 is PRHDT and CDR2 is FYEKMQ (reference sequence). CDR3: CASSFLPTGGLFYEQYF. The CDR3 nucleotides read TGTGCCAGCAGCTTCCTCCCGACAGGAGGCCTGTTCTACGAGCAGTACTTC. Full variable domain (missing parts from reference TRBV13 and TRBJ2-7): AAGVIQSPRHLIKEKRETATLKCYPIPRHDTVYWYQQGPGQDPQFLISFYEKMQSDKGSIPDRFSAQQFSDYHSELNMSSLELGDSALYFCASSFLPTGGLFYEQYFGPGTRLTVT.